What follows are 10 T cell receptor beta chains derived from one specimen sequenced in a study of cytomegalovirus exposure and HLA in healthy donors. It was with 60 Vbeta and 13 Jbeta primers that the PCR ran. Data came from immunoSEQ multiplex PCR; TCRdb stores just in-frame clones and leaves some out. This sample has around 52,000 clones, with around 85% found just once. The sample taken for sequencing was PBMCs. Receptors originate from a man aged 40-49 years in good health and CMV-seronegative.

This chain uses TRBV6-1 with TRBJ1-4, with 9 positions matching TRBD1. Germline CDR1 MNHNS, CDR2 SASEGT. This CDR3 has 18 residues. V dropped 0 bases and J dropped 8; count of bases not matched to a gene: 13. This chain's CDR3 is CASSEAYRGRMGGEKLFF. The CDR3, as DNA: TGTGCCAGCAGTGAAGCATACAGGGGGCGGATGGGGGGAGAAAAACTGTTTTTT.

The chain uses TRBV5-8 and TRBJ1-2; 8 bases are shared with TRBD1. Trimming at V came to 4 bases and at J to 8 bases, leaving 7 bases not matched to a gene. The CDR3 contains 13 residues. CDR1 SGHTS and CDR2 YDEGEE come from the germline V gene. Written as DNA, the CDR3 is TGTGCCAGCAGCCAACAGGGGGTTTGGGGCTACACCTTC. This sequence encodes CASSQQGVWGYTF.

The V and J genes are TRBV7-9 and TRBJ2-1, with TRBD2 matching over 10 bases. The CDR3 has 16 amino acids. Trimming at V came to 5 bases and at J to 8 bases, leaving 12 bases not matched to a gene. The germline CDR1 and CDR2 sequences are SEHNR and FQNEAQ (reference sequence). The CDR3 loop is CASSPAGLARLDEQFF. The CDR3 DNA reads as TGTGCCAGCAGCCCAGCGGGACTAGCGCGTTTAGATGAGCAGTTCTTC.

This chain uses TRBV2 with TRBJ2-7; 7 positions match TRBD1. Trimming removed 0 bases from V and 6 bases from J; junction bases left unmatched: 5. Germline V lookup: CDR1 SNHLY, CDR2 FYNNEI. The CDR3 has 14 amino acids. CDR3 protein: CASSEARRDSEQYV. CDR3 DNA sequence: TGTGCCAGCAGTGAAGCGCGTAGGGACAGCGAGCAGTACGTC.

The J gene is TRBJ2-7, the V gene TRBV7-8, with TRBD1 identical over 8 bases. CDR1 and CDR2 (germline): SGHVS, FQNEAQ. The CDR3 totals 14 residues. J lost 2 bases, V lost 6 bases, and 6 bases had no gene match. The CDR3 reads CASRRTGTAYEQYF. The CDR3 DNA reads TGTGCCAGCAGAAGGACAGGGACGGCCTACGAGCAGTACTTC.

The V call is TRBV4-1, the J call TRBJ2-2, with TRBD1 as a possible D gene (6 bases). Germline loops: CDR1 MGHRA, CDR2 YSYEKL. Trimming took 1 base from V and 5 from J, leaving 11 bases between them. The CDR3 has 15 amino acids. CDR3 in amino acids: CASSQVTGRTGELFF. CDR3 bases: TGCGCCAGCAGCCAAGTTACAGGGCGAACCGGGGAGCTGTTTTTT.

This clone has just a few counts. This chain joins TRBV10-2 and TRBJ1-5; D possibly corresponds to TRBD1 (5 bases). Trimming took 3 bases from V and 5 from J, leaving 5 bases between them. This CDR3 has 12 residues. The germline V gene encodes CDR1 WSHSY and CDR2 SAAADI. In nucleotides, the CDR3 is TGCGCCAGCAGTGACAGGGATCAGCCCCAGCATTTT. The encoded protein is CASSDRDQPQHF.

The DNA of the CDR3 is TGTGCCAGCAGCAGACACCGGGACAGGGGCTCGAGCGCCAACGTCCTGACTTTC. It specifies CASSRHRDRGSSANVLTF. The V gene is TRBV7-9, the J gene TRBJ2-6, with 10 bases matching TRBD1. The CDR3 spans 18 residues. CDR1 SEHNR and CDR2 FQNEAQ come from the germline V gene (reference sequence). J was trimmed by 7 bases and V by 5 bases; bases with no gene match: 14.

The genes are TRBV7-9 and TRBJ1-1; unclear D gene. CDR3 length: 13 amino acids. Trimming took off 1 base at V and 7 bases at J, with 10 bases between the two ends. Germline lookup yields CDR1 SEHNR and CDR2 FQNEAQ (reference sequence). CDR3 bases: TGTGCCAGCAGCTTAGGTGTCGGGGATGAAGCTTTCTTT. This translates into CASSLGVGDEAFF.

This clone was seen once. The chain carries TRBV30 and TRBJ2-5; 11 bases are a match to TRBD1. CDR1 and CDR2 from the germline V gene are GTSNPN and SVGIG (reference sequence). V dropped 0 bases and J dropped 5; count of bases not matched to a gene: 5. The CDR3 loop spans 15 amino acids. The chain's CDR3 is CAWSVRTGGVETQYF. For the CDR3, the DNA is TGTGCCTGGAGTGTACGGACAGGGGGCGTCGAGACCCAGTACTTC.